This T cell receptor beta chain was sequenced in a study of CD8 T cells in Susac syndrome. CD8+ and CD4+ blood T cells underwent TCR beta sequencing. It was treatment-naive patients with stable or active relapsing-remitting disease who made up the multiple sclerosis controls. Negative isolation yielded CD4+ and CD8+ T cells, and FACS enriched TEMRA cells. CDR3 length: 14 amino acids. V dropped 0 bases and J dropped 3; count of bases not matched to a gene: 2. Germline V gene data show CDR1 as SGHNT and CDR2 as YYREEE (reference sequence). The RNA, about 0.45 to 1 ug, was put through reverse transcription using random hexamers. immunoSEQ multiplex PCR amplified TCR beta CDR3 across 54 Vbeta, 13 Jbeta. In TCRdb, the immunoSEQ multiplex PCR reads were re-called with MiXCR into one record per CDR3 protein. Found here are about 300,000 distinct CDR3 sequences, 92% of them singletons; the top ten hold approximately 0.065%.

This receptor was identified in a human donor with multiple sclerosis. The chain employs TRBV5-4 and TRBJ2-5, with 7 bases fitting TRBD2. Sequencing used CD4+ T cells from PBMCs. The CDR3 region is CASSLASGKETQYF. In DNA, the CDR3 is TGTGCCAGCAGCTTGGCTAGCGGCAAAGAGACCCAGTACTTC.